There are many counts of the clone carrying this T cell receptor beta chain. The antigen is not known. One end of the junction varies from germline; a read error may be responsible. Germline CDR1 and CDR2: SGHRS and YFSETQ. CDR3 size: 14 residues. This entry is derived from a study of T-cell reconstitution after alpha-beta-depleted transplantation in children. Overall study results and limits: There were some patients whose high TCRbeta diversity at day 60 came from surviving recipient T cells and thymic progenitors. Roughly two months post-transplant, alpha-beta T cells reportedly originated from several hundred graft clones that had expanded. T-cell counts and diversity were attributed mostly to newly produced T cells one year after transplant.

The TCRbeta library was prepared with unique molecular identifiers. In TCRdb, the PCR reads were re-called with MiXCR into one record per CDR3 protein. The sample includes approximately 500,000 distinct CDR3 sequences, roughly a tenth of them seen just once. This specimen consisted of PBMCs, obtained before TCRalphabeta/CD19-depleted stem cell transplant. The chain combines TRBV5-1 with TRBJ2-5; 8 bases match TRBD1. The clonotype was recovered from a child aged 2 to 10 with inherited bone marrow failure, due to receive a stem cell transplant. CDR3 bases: TGTGCCAGCAGTTTAACAGGGGGACAAGAGACCCAGTACTTC. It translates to CASSLTGGQETQYF.